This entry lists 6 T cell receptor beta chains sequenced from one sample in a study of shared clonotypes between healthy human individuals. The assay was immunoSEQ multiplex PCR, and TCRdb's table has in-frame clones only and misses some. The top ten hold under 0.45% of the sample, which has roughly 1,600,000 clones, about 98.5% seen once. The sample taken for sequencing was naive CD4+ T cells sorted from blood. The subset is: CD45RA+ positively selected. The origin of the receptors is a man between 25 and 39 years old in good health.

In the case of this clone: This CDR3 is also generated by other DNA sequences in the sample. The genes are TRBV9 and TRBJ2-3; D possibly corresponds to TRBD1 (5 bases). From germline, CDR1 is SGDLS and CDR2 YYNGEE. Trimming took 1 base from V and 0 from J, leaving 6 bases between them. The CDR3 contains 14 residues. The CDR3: CASSVQGSTDTQYF. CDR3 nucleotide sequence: TGTGCCAGCAGCGTACAGGGTAGCACAGATACGCAGTATTTT.

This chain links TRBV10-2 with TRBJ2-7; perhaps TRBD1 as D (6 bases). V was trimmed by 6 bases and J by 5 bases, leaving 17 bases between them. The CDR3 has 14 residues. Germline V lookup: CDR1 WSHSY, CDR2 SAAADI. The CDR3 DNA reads TGCGCCAGCAGCGTTGTGGGGGCGAGGGACGAGCAGTACTTC. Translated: CASSVVGARDEQYF.

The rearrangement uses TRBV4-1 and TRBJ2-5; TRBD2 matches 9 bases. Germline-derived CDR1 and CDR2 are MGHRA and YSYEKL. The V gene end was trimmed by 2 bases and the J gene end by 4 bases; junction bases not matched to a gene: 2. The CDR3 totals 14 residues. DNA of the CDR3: TGCGCCAGCAGCCAACTTAGCGGGAGAGAGACCCAGTACTTC. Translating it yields CASSQLSGRETQYF.

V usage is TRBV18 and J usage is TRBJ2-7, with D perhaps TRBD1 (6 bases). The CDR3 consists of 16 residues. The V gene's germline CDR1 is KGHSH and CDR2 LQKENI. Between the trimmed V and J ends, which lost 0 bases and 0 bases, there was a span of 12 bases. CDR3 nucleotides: TGTGCCAGCTCACCACCACTAACAGGGAACTCCTACGAGCAGTACTTC. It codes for CASSPPLTGNSYEQYF.

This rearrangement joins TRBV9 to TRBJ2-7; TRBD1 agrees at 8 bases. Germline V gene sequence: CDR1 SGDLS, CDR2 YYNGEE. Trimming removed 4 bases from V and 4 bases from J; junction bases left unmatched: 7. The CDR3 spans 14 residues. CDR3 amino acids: CASSPRDRNYEQYF. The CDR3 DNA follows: TGTGCCAGCAGCCCCCGGGACAGGAATTACGAGCAGTACTTC.

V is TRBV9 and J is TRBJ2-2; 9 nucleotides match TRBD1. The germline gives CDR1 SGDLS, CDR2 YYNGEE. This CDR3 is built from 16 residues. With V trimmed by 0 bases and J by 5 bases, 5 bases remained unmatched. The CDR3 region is CASSVVGTGKTGELFF. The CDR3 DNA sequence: TGTGCCAGCAGCGTAGTGGGGACAGGGAAGACCGGGGAGCTGTTTTTT.